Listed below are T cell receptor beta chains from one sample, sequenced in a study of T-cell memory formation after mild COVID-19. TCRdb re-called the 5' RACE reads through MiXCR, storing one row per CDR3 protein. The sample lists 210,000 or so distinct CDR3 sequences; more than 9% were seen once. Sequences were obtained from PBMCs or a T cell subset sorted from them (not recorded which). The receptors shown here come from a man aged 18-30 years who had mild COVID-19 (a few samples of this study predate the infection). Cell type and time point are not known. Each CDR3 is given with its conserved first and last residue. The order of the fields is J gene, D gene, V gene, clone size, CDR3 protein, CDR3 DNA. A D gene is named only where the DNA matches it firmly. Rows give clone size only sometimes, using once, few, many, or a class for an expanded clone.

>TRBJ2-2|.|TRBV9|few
CASSVSGRVVGELFF
TGTGCCAGCAGCGTAAGCGGGCGGGTCGTCGGGGAGCTGTTTTTT
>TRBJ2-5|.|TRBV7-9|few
CASSFDFAGPEETQYF
TGTGCCAGCAGCTTCGATTTCGCGGGACCAGAAGAGACCCAGTACTTC
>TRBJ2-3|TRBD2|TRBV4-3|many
CASSQEGLAGGSDTQYF
TGCGCCAGCAGCCAAGAGGGACTAGCGGGGGGGAGCGATACGCAGTATTTT
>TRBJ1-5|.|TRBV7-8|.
CASSGGGVLQPQHF
TGTGCCAGCAGCGGAGGCGGGGTTCTTCAGCCCCAGCATTTT
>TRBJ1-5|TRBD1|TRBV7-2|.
CASSFSQGNQPQHF
TGTGCCAGCAGCTTTTCACAGGGGAATCAGCCCCAGCATTTT
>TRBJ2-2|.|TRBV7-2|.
CASSLGSASRELFF
TGTGCCAGCAGCTTAGGTTCCGCCAGCCGGGAGCTGTTTTTT
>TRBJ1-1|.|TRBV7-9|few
CASSLGWGTATEAFF
TGTGCCAGCAGCTTAGGATGGGGGACCGCCACTGAAGCTTTCTTT
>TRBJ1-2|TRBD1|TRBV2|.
CASSGDRGIGGYTF
TGTGCCAGCAGCGGGGACAGAGGGATCGGAGGCTACACCTTC
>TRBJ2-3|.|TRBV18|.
CASSQSRTDTQYF
TGTGCCAGCTCACAGAGTAGGACAGATACGCAGTATTTT
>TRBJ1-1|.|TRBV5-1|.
CASSLSTGRNTEAFF
TGCGCCAGCAGCTTGTCAACAGGGCGGAACACTGAAGCTTTCTTT
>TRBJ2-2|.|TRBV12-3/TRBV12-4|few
CASSFKWYTGELFF
TGTGCCAGCAGTTTTAAGTGGTACACCGGGGAGCTGTTTTTT
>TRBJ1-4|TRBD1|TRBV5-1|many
CASRPGGQTLEKLFF
TGCGCCAGCAGACCTGGGGGACAGACGCTTGAAAAACTGTTTTTT
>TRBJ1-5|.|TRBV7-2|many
CASSRLSGVNQPQHF
TGTGCCAGCAGCCGCCTGAGTGGAGTCAATCAGCCCCAGCATTTT
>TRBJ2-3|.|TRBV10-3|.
CAISESAVARNTQYF
TGTGCCATCAGTGAGTCCGCGGTGGCCCGGAATACGCAGTATTTT
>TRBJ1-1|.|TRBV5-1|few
CASSPLQVANTEAFF
TGCGCCAGCAGTCCTCTCCAGGTCGCGAACACTGAAGCTTTCTTT
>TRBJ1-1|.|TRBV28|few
CASSPAWTVNTEAFF
TGTGCCAGCAGTCCCGCTTGGACGGTGAACACTGAAGCTTTCTTT
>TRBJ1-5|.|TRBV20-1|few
CSARPDGDNQPQHF
TGCAGTGCTAGACCCGACGGCGACAATCAGCCCCAGCATTTT
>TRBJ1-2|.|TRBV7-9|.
CASSFGGGSGYGYTF
TGTGCCAGCAGCTTTGGTGGGGGATCCGGCTATGGCTACACCTTC
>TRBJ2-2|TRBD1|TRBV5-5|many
CASRQPGQGARGTGELFF
TGTGCCAGCAGACAGCCCGGACAGGGGGCGCGGGGCACCGGGGAGCTGTTTTTT
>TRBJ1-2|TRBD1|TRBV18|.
CASQEDRTNYGYTF
TGTGCCAGCCAGGAGGACAGGACTAACTATGGCTACACCTTC
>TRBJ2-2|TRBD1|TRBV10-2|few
CASSQGASGELFF
TGCGCCAGCTCACAGGGGGCATCGGGGGAGCTGTTTTTT
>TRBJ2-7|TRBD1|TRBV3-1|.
CASSTRQGQYF
TGTGCCAGCAGCACCCGACAGGGGCAGTACTTC
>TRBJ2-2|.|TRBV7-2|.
CASSPRTAGELFF
TGTGCCAGCAGCCCCAGGACAGCCGGGGAGCTGTTTTTT
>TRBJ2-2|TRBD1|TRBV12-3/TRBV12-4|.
CASSLGTGGRGELFF
TGTGCCAGCAGTTTAGGGACAGGGGGCCGCGGGGAGCTGTTTTTT
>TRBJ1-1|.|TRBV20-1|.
CSAQTPVNTEAFF
TGCAGTGCTCAGACCCCGGTGAACACTGAAGCTTTCTTT
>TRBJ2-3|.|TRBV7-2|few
CASSLGPITDTQYF
TGTGCCAGCAGCTTAGGACCGATCACAGATACGCAGTATTTT
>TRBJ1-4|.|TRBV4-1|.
CASSPIGVSNEKLFF
TGCGCCAGCAGCCCCATAGGGGTTTCTAATGAAAAACTGTTTTTT
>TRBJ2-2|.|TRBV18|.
CASSPRYSSNTGELFF
TGTGCCAGCTCACCTAGATACAGCTCGAACACCGGGGAGCTGTTTTTT
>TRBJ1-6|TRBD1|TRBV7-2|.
CASSDREGSPLHF
TGTGCCAGCAGCGACAGGGAAGGTTCACCCCTCCACTTT
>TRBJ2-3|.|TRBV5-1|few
CASSLAEPPRDTQYF
TGCGCCAGCAGCTTGGCCGAACCTCCAAGGGATACGCAGTATTTT
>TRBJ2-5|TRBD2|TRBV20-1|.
CSARRTSPQETQYF
TGCAGTGCTCGCCGGACTAGTCCTCAAGAGACCCAGTACTTC
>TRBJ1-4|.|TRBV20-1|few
CSAPADVDEKLFF
TGCAGTGCTCCCGCGGATGTGGATGAAAAACTGTTTTTT
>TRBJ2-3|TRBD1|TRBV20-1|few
CSARDPRQGPDTQYF
TGCAGTGCTAGAGATCCGCGACAGGGGCCAGATACGCAGTATTTT
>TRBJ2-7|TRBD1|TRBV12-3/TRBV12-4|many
CASSPGGGPPYEQYF
TGTGCCAGCAGTCCAGGGGGCGGGCCGCCTTACGAGCAGTACTTC
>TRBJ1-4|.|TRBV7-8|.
CASSSQGVSNEKLFF
TGTGCCAGCAGTTCACAGGGTGTATCTAATGAAAAACTGTTTTTT
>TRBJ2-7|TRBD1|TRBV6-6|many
CASILGQGANEQYF
TGTGCCAGCATCCTCGGACAGGGGGCCAACGAGCAGTACTTC
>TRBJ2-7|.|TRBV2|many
CASSLSPSYEQYF
TGTGCCAGCAGTTTATCCCCCTCCTACGAGCAGTACTTC
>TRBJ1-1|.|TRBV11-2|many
CASSERTAANTEAFF
TGTGCCAGCAGCGAGCGGACAGCCGCGAACACTGAAGCTTTCTTT
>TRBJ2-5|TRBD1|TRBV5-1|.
CASSRLGQGRETQYF
TGCGCCAGCAGCCGGCTGGGACAGGGTAGGGAGACCCAGTACTTC
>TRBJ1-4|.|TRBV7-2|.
CASSWDGWEKLFF
TGTGCCAGCAGCTGGGACGGTTGGGAAAAACTGTTTTTT
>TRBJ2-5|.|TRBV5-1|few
CASSPIPGSRETQYF
TGCGCCAGCAGCCCCATCCCGGGGAGTCGGGAGACCCAGTACTTC
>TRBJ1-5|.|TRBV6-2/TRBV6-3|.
CASTQSLGSQPQHF
TGTGCCAGCACCCAGTCCTTGGGTAGTCAGCCCCAGCATTTT
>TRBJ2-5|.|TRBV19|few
CASSPQRIQETQYF
TGTGCCAGTAGTCCCCAGCGGATCCAAGAGACCCAGTACTTC
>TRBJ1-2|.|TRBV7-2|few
CAVSPSGGAYGYTF
TGTGCCGTAAGCCCCTCTGGAGGAGCCTACGGCTACACCTTC
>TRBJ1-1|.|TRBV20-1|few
CSASFGQLNTEAFF
TGCAGTGCTAGTTTCGGGCAGCTGAACACTGAAGCTTTCTTT
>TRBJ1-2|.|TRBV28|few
CASRKTGDGYTF
TGTGCCAGCAGGAAGACAGGCGATGGCTACACCTTC
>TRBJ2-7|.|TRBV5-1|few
CASSLAPGLEQYF
TGCGCCAGCAGCTTGGCCCCCGGGCTAGAGCAGTACTTC
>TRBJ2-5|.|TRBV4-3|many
CASSQALPAGGSNTQYF
TGCGCCAGCAGCCAAGCCCTCCCCGCAGGGGGGAGTAATACCCAGTACTTC
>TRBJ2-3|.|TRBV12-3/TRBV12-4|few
CASVKIGSTDTQYF
TGTGCCAGCGTAAAAATCGGGAGCACAGATACGCAGTATTTT
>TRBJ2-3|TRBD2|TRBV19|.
CASTASGGTKRDTQYF
TGTGCCAGTACGGCGAGCGGGGGCACAAAAAGAGATACGCAGTATTTT
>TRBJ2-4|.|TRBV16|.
CASSQSYRSIGAKNIQYF
TGTGCCAGCAGCCAATCTTACCGTTCAATCGGGGCCAAAAACATTCAGTACTTC
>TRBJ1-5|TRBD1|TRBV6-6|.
CASSTDRGSQPQHF
TGTGCCAGCAGTACGGACAGGGGGAGTCAGCCCCAGCATTTT
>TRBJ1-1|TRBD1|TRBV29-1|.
CSVKHTGGIEAFF
TGCAGCGTGAAGCATACAGGGGGAATCGAAGCTTTCTTT
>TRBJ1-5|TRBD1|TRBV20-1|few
CSAKTGAYSNQPQHF
TGCAGTGCCAAGACAGGGGCGTATAGCAATCAGCCCCAGCATTTT
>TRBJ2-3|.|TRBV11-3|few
CASSLGVSHTTDTQYF
TGTGCCAGCAGCTTAGGGGTTTCGCACACCACAGATACGCAGTATTTT
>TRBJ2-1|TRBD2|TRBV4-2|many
CASSHGTSGGRVHEQFF
TGTGCCAGCAGCCACGGGACTAGCGGGGGGCGTGTCCATGAGCAGTTCTTC
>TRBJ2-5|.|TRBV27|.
CASSLWGAGETQYF
TGTGCCAGCAGTTTATGGGGGGCGGGAGAGACCCAGTACTTC
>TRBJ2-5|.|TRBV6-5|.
CASSHLRGHGHPAQYF
TGTGCCAGCAGCCATTTGCGGGGACACGGTCACCCGGCCCAGTACTTC
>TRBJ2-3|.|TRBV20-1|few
CSAPDSKSTDTQYF
TGCAGTGCCCCGGACAGCAAAAGCACAGATACGCAGTATTTT